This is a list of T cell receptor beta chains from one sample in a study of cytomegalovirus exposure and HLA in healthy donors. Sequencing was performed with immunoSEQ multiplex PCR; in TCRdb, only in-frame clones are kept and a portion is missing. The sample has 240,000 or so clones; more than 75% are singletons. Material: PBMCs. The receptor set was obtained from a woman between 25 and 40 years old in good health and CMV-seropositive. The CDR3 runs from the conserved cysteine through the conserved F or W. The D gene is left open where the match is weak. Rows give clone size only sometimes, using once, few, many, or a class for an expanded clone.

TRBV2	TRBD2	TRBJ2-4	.	TGTGCCAGCAGTACCTATTCGGGAGGGATGGGAAACATTCAGTACTTC	CASSTYSGGMGNIQYF
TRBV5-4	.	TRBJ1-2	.	TGTGCCAGCAGCTTGGAGCAGGTAGATGGCTACACCTTC	CASSLEQVDGYTF
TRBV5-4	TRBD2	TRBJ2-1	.	TGTGCCAGCAGCCATCCTAGCGGGAGCAGGGCCAATGAGCAGTTCTTC	CASSHPSGSRANEQFF
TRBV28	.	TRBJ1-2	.	TGTGCCAGCAGCTCATCGCGACAGATTCTTAACTATGGCTACACCTTC	CASSSSRQILNYGYTF
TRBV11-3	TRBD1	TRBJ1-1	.	TGTGCCAGCACCATAGGGACAGGGTGGAACACTGAAGCTTTCTTT	CASTIGTGWNTEAFF
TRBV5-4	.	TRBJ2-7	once	TGTGCCAGCAGCTTGGCCCAGGACAACCCCTACGAGCAGTACTTC	CASSLAQDNPYEQYF
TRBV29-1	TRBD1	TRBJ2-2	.	TGCAGCTGTGGGACAGGGAACACCGGGGAGCTGTTTTTT	CSCGTGNTGELFF
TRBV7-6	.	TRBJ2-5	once	TGTGCCAGCAGCTTAAAATTGAGGACCCAGTACTTC	CASSLKLRTQYF
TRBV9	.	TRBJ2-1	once	TGTGCCAGCAGCGTTCAAGGGATGGGAGGCAATGAGCAGTTCTTC	CASSVQGMGGNEQFF
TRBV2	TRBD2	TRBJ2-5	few	TGTGCCACTAACCCCCGGACTAGTGTAGGAGAGACCCAGTACTTC	CATNPRTSVGETQYF
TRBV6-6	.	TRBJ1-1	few	TGTGCCAGCAGCCTCAGACGGGATTACACTGAAGCTTTCTTT	CASSLRRDYTEAFF
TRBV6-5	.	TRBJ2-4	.	TGTGCCAGCAGTTACTCGGACAGCTTCGCCAAAAACATTCAGTACTTC	CASSYSDSFAKNIQYF
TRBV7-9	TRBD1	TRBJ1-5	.	TGTGCCAGCAGTGGACAGGGTTTCAATCAGCCCCAGCATTTT	CASSGQGFNQPQHF
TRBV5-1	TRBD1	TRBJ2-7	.	TGCGCCAGCAGCCCAGTGGGACAGTTCTCCTACGAGCAGTACTTC	CASSPVGQFSYEQYF
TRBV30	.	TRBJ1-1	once	TGTGCCTGGAGTAGAATACGGGGACAGAACACTGAAGCTTTCTTT	CAWSRIRGQNTEAFF
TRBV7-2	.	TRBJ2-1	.	TGTGCCAGCAGCTTAACCCACAGGGTGGAATCCTACAATGAGCAGTTCTTC	CASSLTHRVESYNEQFF
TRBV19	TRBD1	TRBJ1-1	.	TGTGCCAGTAGTATACGGGGACAGTCGCTTGAAGCTTTCTTT	CASSIRGQSLEAFF
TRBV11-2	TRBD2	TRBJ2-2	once	TGTGCCAGCAGCTTATGGGTCGGGAGGGCTGGTAACACCGGGGAGCTGTTTTTT	CASSLWVGRAGNTGELFF
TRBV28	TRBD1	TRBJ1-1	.	TGTGCCGCACGCAACGGACAGGGGGGGACTGAAGCTTTCTTT	CAARNGQGGTEAFF
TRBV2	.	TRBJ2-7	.	TGTGCCAGCAGTCTCGGCTACGAGCAGTACTTC	CASSLGYEQYF
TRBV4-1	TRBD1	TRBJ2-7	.	TGCGCCAGCAGCCAATTATACGTAAGCCGGGACAGTCCCTACGAGCAGTACTTC	CASSQLYVSRDSPYEQYF
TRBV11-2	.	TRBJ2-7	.	TGTGCCAGCAGCCCTCCAGGGCAGGCGTCGTACGAGCAGTACTTC	CASSPPGQASYEQYF
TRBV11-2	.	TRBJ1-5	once	TGTGCCAGCAGCAGGGGTGGACAGTACAATCAGCCCCAGCATTTT	CASSRGGQYNQPQHF
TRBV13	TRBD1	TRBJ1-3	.	TGTGCCAGCACCTCCTATGGCGGGACAGGGACATTGAGGGGAAACACCATATATTTT	CASTSYGGTGTLRGNTIYF
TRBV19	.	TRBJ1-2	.	TGTGCCAGTAGTATAGGAGGGAGTTGGTATGGCTACACCTTC	CASSIGGSWYGYTF
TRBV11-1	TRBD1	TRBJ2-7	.	TGTGCCAGCAGCCTCTCGACAGGGGACACGTACGAGCAGTACTTC	CASSLSTGDTYEQYF
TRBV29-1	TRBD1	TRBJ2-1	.	TGCAGCGAATTAGAAAGGGACAGGTTGCCTGAGCAGTTCTTC	CSELERDRLPEQFF
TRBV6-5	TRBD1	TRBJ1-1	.	TGTGCCAGCAGTCTAAGACAGGGGAACACTGAAGCTTTCTTT	CASSLRQGNTEAFF
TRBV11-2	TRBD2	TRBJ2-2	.	TGTGCCAGCAGCTTAGTGACTAGCGCCTACACCGGGGAGCTGTTTTTT	CASSLVTSAYTGELFF
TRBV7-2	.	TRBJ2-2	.	TGTGCCAGCAGCTTATTTCCCGCTATGAACACCGGGGAGCTGTTTTTT	CASSLFPAMNTGELFF
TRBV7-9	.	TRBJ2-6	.	TGTGCCAGCAGCTTAAGAGGTTCTGGGGCCAACGTCCTGACTTTC	CASSLRGSGANVLTF
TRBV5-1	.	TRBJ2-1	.	TGCGCCAGCAGCTTTGGGCAGGGTGGTGATGAGCAGTTCTTC	CASSFGQGGDEQFF
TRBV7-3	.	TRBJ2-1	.	TGTGCCAGCAGCTCACACAACCAGGGGAACAATGAGCAGTTCTTC	CASSSHNQGNNEQFF
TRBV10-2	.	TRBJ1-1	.	TGCGCCAGCAGACCGACAGGTGGCGAATTGGGCGCTGAAGCTTTCTTT	CASRPTGGELGAEAFF
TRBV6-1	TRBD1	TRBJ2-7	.	TGTGCCAGCAGTGATCCACCCGACAGGGGGCATGGGCAGTACTTC	CASSDPPDRGHGQYF
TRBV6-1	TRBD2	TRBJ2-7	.	TGTGCCAGCAGGGTACTAGCGGAACACTACGAGCAGTACTTC	CASRVLAEHYEQYF
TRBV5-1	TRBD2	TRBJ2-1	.	TGCGCCAGCAGCTTGGACATCCCTAGCGGGAGTATGAATGAGCAGTTCTTC	CASSLDIPSGSMNEQFF
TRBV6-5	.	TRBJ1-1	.	TGTGCCAGCAGCCGCGGGGGGACTGAAGCTTTCTTT	CASSRGGTEAFF
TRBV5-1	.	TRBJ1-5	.	TGCGCCAGCAGCTTTACGGGGGGCGGGCAGCCCCAGCATTTT	CASSFTGGGQPQHF
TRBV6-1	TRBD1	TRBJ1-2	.	TGTGCCAGCAGTGAAGTCTTGACAGGGGTGGGCTACACCTTC	CASSEVLTGVGYTF
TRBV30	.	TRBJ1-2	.	TGTGCCTGGAGTCTGTGGCCTGAACCTAACTATGGCTACACCTTC	CAWSLWPEPNYGYTF
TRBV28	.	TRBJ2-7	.	TGTGCCAGCACACCAACAGGGTTGTCCTCCTACGAGCAGTACTTC	CASTPTGLSSYEQYF
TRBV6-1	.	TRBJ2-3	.	TGTGCCAGCAGGAGGGCCGGGACAGATACGCAGTATTTT	CASRRAGTDTQYF
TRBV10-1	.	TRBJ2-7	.	TGCGCCAGCAGTTCTGGAGGGAACGAGCAGTACTTC	CASSSGGNEQYF
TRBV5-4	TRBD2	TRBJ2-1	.	TGTGCCAGCAGCTTGGCCACGGCTAGCGGGTACAATGAGCAGTTCTTC	CASSLATASGYNEQFF
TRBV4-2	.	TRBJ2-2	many	TGTGCCAGCAGCCAAGCGTCATGGGAGGTGAACACCGGGGAGCTGTTTTTT	CASSQASWEVNTGELFF
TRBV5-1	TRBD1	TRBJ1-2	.	TGCGCCAGCAGCTCGGGACAGGGGAAGTCCTCAACCTATGGCTACACCTTC	CASSSGQGKSSTYGYTF
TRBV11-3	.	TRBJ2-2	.	TGTGCCAGCAGCTTCCCGATAGTGGGAGTCACCGGGGAGCTGTTTTTT	CASSFPIVGVTGELFF
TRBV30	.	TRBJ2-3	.	TGTGCCTGGACCCCTAAGAGGGCCGCCTTCACAGATACGCAGTATTTT	CAWTPKRAAFTDTQYF
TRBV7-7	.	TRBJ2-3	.	TGTGCTAGCAGCTTAAGTAGGCAGGGCGGAGATACGCAGTATTTT	CASSLSRQGGDTQYF
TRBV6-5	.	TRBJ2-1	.	TGTGCCAGCAGTCCCGCGGGCGGGGTTTACAATGAGCAGTTCTTC	CASSPAGGVYNEQFF
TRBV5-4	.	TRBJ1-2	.	TGTGCCAGCAGCTTAGACAGGAATTATGGCTACACCTTC	CASSLDRNYGYTF
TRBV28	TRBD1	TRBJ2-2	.	TGTGCCAGCAGTTTATTGCCGACAGGGGGCGGTACCGGGGAGCTGTTTTTT	CASSLLPTGGGTGELFF
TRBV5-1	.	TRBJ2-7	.	TGCGCCAGCAGCTTGGGGCAGGATACCTACGAGCAGTACTTC	CASSLGQDTYEQYF
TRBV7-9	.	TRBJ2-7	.	TGTGCCAGCAGCTTAGCCGGGAGCCCTCTCTACGAGCAGTACTTC	CASSLAGSPLYEQYF